A selection of T cell receptor beta chains follows, all from one sample in a study of cytomegalovirus exposure and HLA in healthy donors. The method was immunoSEQ multiplex PCR; TCRdb's version includes in-frame clones alone and lacks a portion of them. The sample has approximately 140,000 clones; around two thirds are singletons. Input material: PBMCs. The receptors come from a woman aged 18-29 years in good health and CMV-seronegative. CDR3s include the opening cysteine and the closing phenylalanine or tryptophan. The order of the fields is CDR3 DNA, CDR3 protein, V gene, clone size, D gene, J gene, CDR3 length. The D gene is left open where the match is weak. The size field is filled for only some rows; it gives once, few, many or a size class.

TGTGCCAGCAGCTCCCGGGACAGGGGGGACGAGCAGTACTTC CASSSRDRGDEQYF TRBV7-9 once TRBD1 TRBJ2-7 14
TGCGCCAGCAGCCGAACAGGGGGCTTGGCTGAAGCTTTCTTT CASSRTGGLAEAFF TRBV4-3 - TRBD1 TRBJ1-1 14
TGTGCCAGCAACCGGGACTATAATTCACCCCTCCACTTT CASNRDYNSPLHF TRBV2 few - TRBJ1-6 13
TGTGCCAGCAGGACGGGAAATTCACCCCTCCACTTT CASRTGNSPLHF TRBV2 - - TRBJ1-6 12
TGTGCCAGCTCATCGTCGTACGGAGTGAACACTGAAGCTTTCTTT CASSSSYGVNTEAFF TRBV18 - - TRBJ1-1 15
TGTGCCAGCCCCGAGGTGCCAACTAGCAATCAGCCCCAGCATTTT CASPEVPTSNQPQHF TRBV9 - - TRBJ1-5 15
TGTGCCAGCAGTCCGGGACAGCCTAATGAAAAACTGTTTTTT CASSPGQPNEKLFF TRBV6-5 - TRBD1 TRBJ1-4 14
TGTGCCAGCAGTACAGGGAGCTCTGGAAACACCATATATTTT CASSTGSSGNTIYF TRBV28 - - TRBJ1-3 14
TGCAGCGTGGGGGAGGTCTATGGCTACACCTTC CSVGEVYGYTF TRBV29-1 - - TRBJ1-2 11
TGTGCCAGCAGCTCCACGGGGGGGGATGGCTACACCTTC CASSSTGGDGYTF TRBV7-9 - - TRBJ1-2 13
TGTGCCAGCAGCCAATTACAGGGCGCGGGCACTGAAGCTTTCTTT CASSQLQGAGTEAFF TRBV16 - - TRBJ1-1 15
TGTGCCAGTTCTGGACAGGGGACCGGGGAGCTGTTTTTT CASSGQGTGELFF TRBV19 - TRBD1 TRBJ2-2 13
TGCAGTGCTATTTCGTCTGGCTACACCTTC CSAISSGYTF TRBV20-1 - - TRBJ1-2 10
TGTGCCAGCAGTCGTCAGGGGATACAAGAGACCCAGTACTTC CASSRQGIQETQYF TRBV28 - - TRBJ2-5 14
TGTGCCAGCAATAAACCGGGAGCGAAAAACACTGAAGCTTTCTTT CASNKPGAKNTEAFF TRBV5-4 - - TRBJ1-1 15
TGTGCCAGCAGCGTAGGACAGGGTTATTCACCCCTCCACTTT CASSVGQGYSPLHF TRBV9 - TRBD1 TRBJ1-6 14
TGTGCCAGTAGTTCACCCGGGACAGGACTTGAAAAACTGTTTTTT CASSSPGTGLEKLFF TRBV19 - TRBD1 TRBJ1-4 15
TGTGCCAGCAGCTTTTCCGGGACTAGCGGGATCAATGAGCAGTTCTTC CASSFSGTSGINEQFF TRBV7-2 once TRBD2 TRBJ2-1 16
TGTGCCAGCAGCCCCGGGACAGGGGATGGGGCCAACGTCCTGACTTTC CASSPGTGDGANVLTF TRBV5-6 - TRBD1 TRBJ2-6 16
TGTGCCAGCAGCTCGACGGCAGGGGGGTCTAACTATGGCTACACCTTC CASSSTAGGSNYGYTF TRBV13 - TRBD1 TRBJ1-2 16
TGTGCCAGCAGTGAGCAGGGGGCGCAGAACACCGGGGAGCTGTTTTTT CASSEQGAQNTGELFF TRBV2 - TRBD1 TRBJ2-2 16
TGTGCCAGCAGTTTGCGGGGTCTACAAGAGACCCAGTACTTC CASSLRGLQETQYF TRBV28 - - TRBJ2-5 14
TGCGCCAGCAGCCAAGATCGTTGGCGGGTCACTGAAGCTTTCTTT CASSQDRWRVTEAFF TRBV4-3 - - TRBJ1-1 15
TGTGCTAGTGGCTTCCGTCTACTCCCCTCCCACAATGAGCAGTTCTTC CASGFRLLPSHNEQFF TRBV12-5 few - TRBJ2-1 16
TGTGCCAGCTCACCACAGGCCGGGATACCAGATACGCAGTATTTT CASSPQAGIPDTQYF TRBV18 - - TRBJ2-3 15
TGTGCCAGCAGAAGGACTAGCGCTCAAGATACGCAGTATTTT CASRRTSAQDTQYF TRBV27 - TRBD2 TRBJ2-3 14
TGTGCCAGCAGTGGAGGTAGCGTCGGCAGCGAGCAGTTCTTC CASSGGSVGSEQFF TRBV6-1 once - TRBJ2-1 14
TGTGCCAGCAGCCCCTTCGGCACTGAAGCTTTCTTT CASSPFGTEAFF TRBV6-5 - - TRBJ1-1 12
TGTGCCAGCAGCTTCTACAGGAGCACCTTC CASSFYRSTF TRBV7-9 - - TRBJ1-2 10